One and the same sample provided the 16 T cell receptor beta chains below, sequenced in a study of molecular identifiers for immune sequencing clone quantification. Via MiXCR, TCRdb re-called the PCR reads, giving one row per CDR3 protein. The repertoire holds 300,000 to 400,000 distinct CDR3 sequences, with around 21% as singletons. Material for sequencing was naive CD8+ T cells from blood, with Jurkat cell RNA spiked in. Subset reported: FACS-sorted CD8+CD4-CCR7+CD45RA+ naive T cells. The receptors were gathered from a human donor in good health. Some libraries in this study had Jurkat cell RNA spiked in.

This clonotype showed up many times. The chain carries TRBV5-6 and TRBJ1-6; TRBD1 agrees at 9 bases. From germline, CDR1 is SGHDT and CDR2 YYEEEE. This CDR3 is 20 amino acids long. After removal of 0 bases from V and 2 bases from J, the junction contained 12 bases not matched to a gene. The DNA for the CDR3 is TGTGCCAGCAGCTTGGCCCAAGGGACAGGGTTTTTTGCCTATAATTCACCCCTCCACTTT. As protein: CASSLAQGTGFFAYNSPLHF.

This clonotype was recorded at least ten times. The V call is TRBV29-1, the J call TRBJ2-4, with D tentatively TRBD1 or TRBD2 (5 bases each). In germline, CDR1 is SQVTM, CDR2 ANQGSEA. V shed 4 bases and J shed 5 bases, with 9 bases lying between them. The length of the CDR3 is 12 residues. Here the CDR3 DNA reads TGCAGCGTTGGGGGGACGGAAAACATTCAGTACTTC. This sequence encodes CSVGGTENIQYF.

J is TRBJ2-3 and V is TRBV27; TRBD1 agrees at 10 bases. From germline, CDR1 is MNHEY and CDR2 SMNVEV (reference sequence). Trimming removed 6 bases from V and 3 bases from J; junction bases left unmatched: 12. The CDR3 totals 17 residues. The CDR3 sequence: CASRTQTGGNATDTQYF. The CDR3 DNA is TGTGCCAGCAGGACACAGACAGGGGGCAATGCGACAGATACGCAGTATTTT.

The sample holds many counts of this clonotype. The V call is TRBV29-1, the J call TRBJ2-2; 10 bases are shared with TRBD1. V gave up 3 bases and J gave up 7 bases; unmatched junction bases: 5. Germline-derived CDR1 and CDR2 are SQVTM and ANQGSEA. The CDR3 has 14 amino acids. DNA of the CDR3: TGCAGCGTTGAGCTGGGACAGGGGATCGGGGAGCTGTTTTTT. Translation: CSVELGQGIGELFF.

The chain carries TRBV12-3 or TRBV12-4 and TRBJ2-7; D is unresolved. This CDR3 has 12 residues. Trimming pared 5 bases from V and 3 bases from J, leaving 8 bases between. The CDR3 here is CASSRALYEQYF. Written as DNA, the CDR3 is TGTGCCAGCAGTCGCGCTCTCTACGAGCAGTACTTC.

The rearrangement joins TRBV11-2 to TRBJ2-2; D may be TRBD2 (5 bases). V dropped 2 bases and J dropped 2 bases, with 18 bases sitting between them. The germline CDR1 and CDR2 sequences are SGHAT and FQNNGV. The CDR3 totals 18 residues. CDR3 nucleotides: TGTGCCAGCAGCTTATATGGATGGAGCGGAACAAACACCGGGGAGCTGTTTTTT. This encodes CASSLYGWSGTNTGELFF.

The table lists this clonotype with many counts. The CDR3 sequence is CASSPGARIDENEQFF. CDR3 nucleotides: TGTGCCAGCAGTCCCGGGGCCCGTATCGATGAGAATGAGCAGTTCTTC. The gene calls are TRBV12-3 or TRBV12-4 and TRBJ2-1; the D gene could be TRBD1 or TRBD2 (5 bases each). There are 16 residues in the CDR3. The V end lost 5 bases, the J end lost 7 bases, and 21 bases lay between the germline ends.

This clonotype was counted only a few times. The chain is built from TRBV7-2 and TRBJ2-1, with TRBD2 matching over 11 bases. The CDR3 extends over 18 amino acids. Germline V CDR1 and CDR2: SGHTA, FQGNSA. The V gene end was trimmed by 5 bases and the J gene end by 1 base; junction bases not matched to a gene: 10. CDR3 DNA: TGTGCCAGCAGCGCCTGGGGACTAGCGGATGCATCCTACAATGAGCAGTTCTTC. It translates to CASSAWGLADASYNEQFF. The whole variable domain, remainder taken from reference TRBV7-2 and TRBJ2-1, is GAGVSQSPSNKVTEKGKDVELRCDPISGHTALYWYRQSLGQGLEFLIYFQGNSAPDKSGLPSDRFSAERTGGSVSTLTIQRTQQEDSAVYLCASSAWGLADASYNEQFFGPGTRLTVL.

This clonotype showed up many times. The CDR3 protein is CASRSGTGYEQYF. The CDR3 DNA follows: TGTGCCAGCCGTAGCGGGACAGGTTACGAGCAGTACTTC. J is TRBJ2-7 and V is TRBV27; D possibly uses TRBD1 or TRBD2 (8 bases each). Trimming cost V 8 bases and J 4 bases, with 15 bases left between them. The germline CDR1 and CDR2 sequences are MNHEY and SMNVEV (reference sequence). The length of the CDR3 is 13 residues.

In this sample, this clonotype turned up many times. The chain joins TRBV5-1 to TRBJ2-7, with 8 nucleotides matching TRBD1. The CDR3 loop spans 15 amino acids. The V gene's germline CDR1 is SGHRS and CDR2 YFSETQ. Trimming cost V 5 bases and J 3 bases; bases outside gene matches: 10. The CDR3 region is CASSYYSGTGYEQYF. The CDR3 bases are TGCGCCAGCAGTTATTATTCCGGGACAGGCTACGAGCAGTACTTC.

At least ten counts were recorded for this clonotype. This rearrangement joins TRBV18 to TRBJ2-3, with 7 bases lining up with TRBD2. After removal of 1 base from V and 1 base from J, the junction contained 8 bases not matched to a gene. The CDR3 runs 17 residues. Germline CDR1 and CDR2: KGHSH and LQKENI. DNA for the CDR3: TGTGCCAGCTCACCACTGATCGCGGGGGAAGGCACAGATACGCAGTATTTT. It specifies CASSPLIAGEGTDTQYF.

In this sample, this clonotype turned up many times. The genes are TRBV7-9 and TRBJ2-3; TRBD2 agrees at 10 bases. The J segment lost 2 bases and the V segment lost 5 bases, leaving 7 bases of the junction unmatched. Looked up from germline, CDR1 is SEHNR and CDR2 is FQNEAQ (reference sequence). The length of the CDR3 is 16 residues. CDR3: CASSPTSGVSTDTQYF. The CDR3 coding sequence is TGTGCCAGCAGCCCTACTAGCGGGGTCTCCACAGATACGCAGTATTTT.

This clonotype was detected many times. This chain joins TRBV5-6 and TRBJ1-4, with D tentatively TRBD1 (5 bases). The CDR3 extends over 16 amino acids. CDR1 is SGHDT and CDR2 is YYEEEE in the germline V gene. The V end was cut by 4 bases, the J end by 0 bases, with 13 bases between. In DNA, the CDR3 is TGTGCCAGCAGCGTCTCAACGACAGCAACTAATGAAAAACTGTTTTTT. Its translation is CASSVSTTATNEKLFF. Full variable domain (remainder filled in from reference TRBV5-6 and TRBJ1-4): DAGVTQSPTHLIKTRGQQVTLRCSPKSGHDTVSWYQQALGQGPQFIFQYYEEEERQRGNFPDRFSGHQFPNYSSELNVNALLLGDSALYLCASSVSTTATNEKLFFGSGTQLSVL.

In its sample, this clonotype was seen many times. The chain links TRBV7-9 to TRBJ1-1; 7 nucleotides align to TRBD1. The CDR3 covers 14 residues. In germline, CDR1 is SEHNR, CDR2 FQNEAQ (reference sequence). CDR3 sequence reads: CGTGLGGVGTEAFF. In nucleotides, the CDR3 is TGTGGAACAGGGTTAGGGGGCGTAGGTACTGAAGCTTTCTTT.

This clonotype was found many times. The J gene is TRBJ2-7, the V gene TRBV20-1; D is uncertain. The V end lost 6 bases, the J end lost 0 bases, and 12 bases lay between the germline ends. Germline assignment: CDR1 DFQATT and CDR2 SNEGSKA (reference sequence). The CDR3 is 13 residues long. This CDR3 is CSAVAFNSYEQYF. CDR3 coding DNA: TGCAGTGCAGTAGCTTTTAACTCCTACGAGCAGTACTTC.

This clonotype was found a few times. The junction departs from the called germline gene at one end, perhaps through a read error. The chain carries TRBV28 and TRBJ1-5, with TRBD1 matching 9 bases. Germline V gene lookup returns CDR1 MDHEN and CDR2 SYDVKM. CDR3 length: 15 residues. Written as DNA, the CDR3 is TGTGCCAGCAGACGGGACAGGGAAGGCAATCAGCCCCAGCGTTTT. Translation gives CASRRDREGNQPQRF.